This TCR beta chain was identified during a study of cytomegalovirus exposure and HLA in healthy donors. Separate from the approximately 670-subject first cohort was the approximately 130-subject validation cohort, to which the donors belonged. As regards this clone: Its target is unknown.

V dropped 7 bases and J dropped 2 bases, with 9 bases sitting between them. Germline V gene sequence: CDR1 MNHEY, CDR2 SVGAGI. The CDR3 loop spans 12 amino acids. Generated by immunoSEQ multiplex PCR, the TCRdb table keeps only in-frame clones and is missing some. The data show some 170,000 clones, with around nine tenths seen just once and 3.5% to 4.5% held by the top ten. Study observations and caveats: High sensitivity and specificity were reportedly achieved when the classifier diagnosed cytomegalovirus status. Overall, some 160 TCR beta chains were annotated as cytomegalovirus-associated.

V is TRBV6-5 and J is TRBJ2-7; the D is unclear. The sequence was collected from a man aged 18 to 30 in good health and CMV-seropositive. The specimen sequenced was PBMCs. The CDR3 is CASTTDTYEQYF. The CDR3 coding sequence is TGTGCCAGCACTACAGATACCTACGAGCAGTACTTC.